The present T cell receptor (beta chain) was sequenced within a study of shared clonotypes between healthy human individuals. Here immunoSEQ multiplex PCR was the method, and the copy in TCRdb shows in-frame clones only, minus some. The profile covers a few million clones, with approximately 90% appearing a single time and around 0.14% taken by the ten largest. Worth noting for this clone: The antigen remains unidentified.

The study, taken as a whole, reports: On the whole, naive subsets had larger estimated richness than memory subsets had. In having few donors, the study represented limited genetic and exposure-history diversity.

The CDR3 extends over 13 amino acids. Germline CDR1 and CDR2: GTSNPN and SVGIG (reference sequence). V lost 4 bases, J lost 6 bases, and 15 bases lay in between. The source material was naive CD4+ T cells sorted from blood. Sample subset: CD45RA+ positively selected. The sequence derives from a man between 18 and 29 years old in good health. V gene TRBV30 combines with J gene TRBJ1-1; no reliable D call. CDR3: CAWISRRVPEAFF. The CDR3 DNA reads TGTGCCTGGATATCCCGACGGGTTCCTGAAGCTTTCTTT.